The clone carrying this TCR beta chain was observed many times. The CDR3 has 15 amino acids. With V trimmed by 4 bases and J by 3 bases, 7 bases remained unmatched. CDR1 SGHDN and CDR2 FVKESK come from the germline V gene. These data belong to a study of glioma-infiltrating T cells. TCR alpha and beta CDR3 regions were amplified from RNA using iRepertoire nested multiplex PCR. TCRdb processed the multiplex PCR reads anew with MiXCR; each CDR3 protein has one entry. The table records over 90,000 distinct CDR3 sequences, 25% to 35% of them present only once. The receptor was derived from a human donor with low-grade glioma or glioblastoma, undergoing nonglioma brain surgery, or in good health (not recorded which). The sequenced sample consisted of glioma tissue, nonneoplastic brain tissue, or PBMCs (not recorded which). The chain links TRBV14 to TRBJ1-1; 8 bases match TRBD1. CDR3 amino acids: CASSRMGQAYTEAFF. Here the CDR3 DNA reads TGTGCCAGCAGCCGGATGGGACAGGCGTACACTGAAGCTTTCTTT.